The 27 T cell receptor beta chains below all came from one sample that was sequenced in a study of cytomegalovirus exposure and HLA in healthy donors. The PCR had 60 Vbeta and 13 Jbeta primers. The table came from immunoSEQ multiplex PCR; TCRdb's copy has only in-frame clones and leaves some out. The table has some 150,000 clones, more than 75% seen once. The sequencing input was PBMCs. Source of these receptors: a human donor in good health.

This sequence joins TRBV14 and TRBJ1-3, with TRBD1 matching 7 bases. Trimming removed 0 bases from V and 2 bases from J; junction bases left unmatched: 4. Germline V gene lookup returns CDR1 SGHDN and CDR2 FVKESK. This CDR3 spans 16 amino acids. The CDR3 DNA reads TGTGCCAGCAGCCAAGATGGGACAGTTCCTGGAAACACCATATATTTT. This translates into CASSQDGTVPGNTIYF.

A word on this clone: Within the sample, other DNA sequences also encode this same CDR3. The rearrangement joins TRBV29-1 to TRBJ1-2, with a weak D call TRBD1 (5 bases). The CDR3 sequence is 14 residues long. The germline V gene encodes CDR1 SQVTM and CDR2 ANQGSEA. V was pared by 8 bases and J by 7 bases, with 23 bases between. Here the CDR3 reads CSFAPPGILSGYTF. DNA for the CDR3: TGCAGCTTCGCCCCCCCAGGGATTCTGAGTGGCTACACCTTC.

The chain links TRBV6-5 to TRBJ1-1; 10 bases match TRBD1. Germline values: CDR1 MNHEY, CDR2 SVGAGI. Unmatched junction bases numbered 4, after V lost 5 bases and J lost 1 base. This CDR3 has 15 residues. The CDR3 here is CASSIGQGENTEAFF. The CDR3 DNA sequence: TGTGCCAGCAGTATAGGACAGGGGGAGAACACTGAAGCTTTCTTT.

The chain couples TRBV5-8 to TRBJ1-2, with 11 bases lining up with TRBD1. The CDR3 loop spans 16 amino acids. V trimming: 4 bases; J trimming: 4 bases; junction bases outside the gene matches: 9. Germline CDR1 reads SGHTS; CDR2 reads YDEGEE. The CDR3 sequence is CASSEGTGTGGYGYTF. CDR3 in DNA: TGTGCCAGCAGCGAAGGAACCGGGACAGGGGGCTATGGCTACACCTTC.

The chain joins TRBV5-1 to TRBJ1-5; possibly TRBD1 for D (5 bases). The CDR3 is 15 amino acids. The germline V and J ends were trimmed by 7 bases and 5 bases, with 19 bases remaining between them. Germline CDR1 and CDR2: SGHRS and YFSETQ. CDR3 amino acids: CASSKDGGMDQPQHF. CDR3 coding DNA: TGCGCCAGCTCCAAAGATGGGGGGATGGATCAGCCCCAGCATTTT.

The V call is TRBV4-1, the J call TRBJ2-7, with a tentative D call TRBD1 (5 bases). This CDR3 is 14 amino acids long. Per the germline V gene, CDR1 is MGHRA and CDR2 is YSYEKL. Trimming cost V 6 bases and J 5 bases, with 17 bases left between them. CDR3: CASRLNQGWDEQYF. Here the CDR3 DNA reads TGCGCCAGCAGGTTGAATCAGGGTTGGGACGAGCAGTACTTC.

This rearrangement joins TRBV6-5 to TRBJ2-7; D is ambiguous. V was shortened by 2 bases and J by 4 bases, with 6 bases between the two germline ends. Germline V lookup: CDR1 MNHEY, CDR2 SVGAGI. This CDR3 contains 12 residues. In DNA, the CDR3 is TGTGCCAGCAGTTACCCCGGTTACGAGCAGTACTTC. This encodes CASSYPGYEQYF.

Concerning this clone: The identical CDR3 is also encoded by other nucleotide sequences in the sample. This chain connects TRBV7-6 to TRBJ2-7; the match to TRBD2 covers 7 bases. This CDR3 region has 13 residues. The germline V gene has CDR1 SGHVS and CDR2 FNYEAQ. The trim removed 0 bases at V and 7 bases at J, leaving 3 bases unmatched. The CDR3 reads CASSLAGGREQYF. The DNA of the CDR3 is TGTGCCAGCAGCTTAGCGGGAGGGCGTGAGCAGTACTTC.

The chain is built from TRBV25-1 and TRBJ1-1; 7 bases are a match to TRBD1. The V gene's germline CDR1 is MGHDK and CDR2 SYGVNS. V shed 2 bases, J shed 2 bases, and the junction held 5 bases outside the gene matches. CDR3 length equals 15 residues. This CDR3 reads CASSEGGQTNTEAFF. CDR3 sequence (DNA): TGTGCCAGCAGTGAAGGGGGACAGACCAACACTGAAGCTTTCTTT.

The rearrangement joins TRBV7-6 to TRBJ2-2; 8 nucleotides agree with TRBD2. The CDR3 has 16 amino acids. With V trimmed by 7 bases and J by 7 bases, 14 bases remained unmatched. CDR1 is SGHVS and CDR2 is FNYEAQ in the germline V gene. The CDR3 protein is CASTPLEGGGLGELFF. CDR3 nucleotides: TGTGCCAGCACCCCCCTGGAGGGCGGGGGGCTCGGGGAGCTGTTTTTT.

The CDR3: CASSLGFLGEREAEQYF. The CDR3 bases are TGTGCCAGCAGTTTAGGCTTTTTGGGGGAGCGGGAGGCCGAGCAGTACTTC. The chain joins TRBV27 to TRBJ2-5, with TRBD2 identical over 9 bases. The DNA end is more similar to TRBJ2-7, so the J call may be wrong. Germline CDR1 MNHEY, CDR2 SMNVEV (reference sequence). This CDR3 region has 17 residues.

The rearrangement joins TRBV28 to TRBJ2-3; maybe TRBD2 (6 bases). The length of the CDR3 is 15 residues. The germline V gene encodes CDR1 MDHEN and CDR2 SYDVKM. V was clipped by 5 bases and J by 0 bases, with 12 bases between them. CDR3 coding DNA: TGTGCCAGCAGTCTGGATAGCGGCAGCACAGATACGCAGTATTTT. The encoded protein is CASSLDSGSTDTQYF.

The chain links TRBV5-1 to TRBJ1-2; 11 bases are shared with TRBD1. V lost 0 bases and J lost 8; bases outside the gene matches: 12. This CDR3 has 17 amino acids. CDR1 is SGHRS and CDR2 is YFSETQ in the germline V gene. The CDR3 bases are TGCGCCAGCAGCTTGGCCCTAGGACAGGGGGCAACTTTAGGCTACACCTTC. Its translation: CASSLALGQGATLGYTF. Using reference TRBV5-1 and TRBJ1-2 for the parts outside the CDR3, the full variable domain is KAGVTQTPRYLIKTRGQQVTLSCSPISGHRSVSWYQQTPGQGLQFLFEYFSETQRNKGNFPGRFSGRQFSNSRSEMNVSTLELGDSALYLCASSLALGQGATLGYTFGSGTRLTVV.

The chain combines TRBV6-5 with TRBJ1-4, with D maybe TRBD1 (6 bases). The CDR3 sequence is 16 residues long. Between the trimmed V and J ends, which lost 2 bases and 5 bases, there was a span of 15 bases. Germline V gene sequence: CDR1 MNHEY, CDR2 SVGAGI. This chain's CDR3 is CASSYEGEGENEKLFF. For the CDR3, the DNA is TGTGCCAGCAGTTACGAGGGGGAGGGCGAGAATGAAAAACTGTTTTTT.

Turning to this clone: Other DNA sequences of this sample code for an identical CDR3. The rearrangement uses TRBV27 and TRBJ2-7; maybe TRBD2 (6 bases). The CDR3 spans 13 residues. V was pared by 4 bases and J by 3 bases, with 10 bases between. Germline CDR1 and CDR2: MNHEY and SMNVEV (reference sequence). CDR3 nucleotides: TGTGCCAGCAGTTGGGGGGTCGGCTACGAGCAGTACTTC. Protein: CASSWGVGYEQYF.

The chain links TRBV18 to TRBJ2-5; tentative D call: TRBD2 (6 bases). The CDR3 runs to 15 residues. V lost 0 bases and J lost 1, with 9 bases in between. CDR1 and CDR2 from the germline V gene are KGHSH and LQKENI. CDR3 amino acids: CASSPPGRIQETQYF. The DNA of the CDR3 is TGTGCCAGCTCACCACCAGGGAGGATCCAAGAGACCCAGTACTTC.

The gene calls are TRBV27 and TRBJ2-1, with D perhaps matching TRBD2 (6 bases). The V end was cut by 4 bases, the J end by 6 bases, with 13 bases between. The germline gives CDR1 MNHEY, CDR2 SMNVEV (reference sequence). The CDR3 has 14 residues. The CDR3 region has the DNA TGTGCCAGCAGTTCGAGACTAGTCCCCAATGAGCAGTTCTTC. This sequence encodes CASSSRLVPNEQFF.

This clone is a singleton in its sample. The chain joins TRBV30 to TRBJ2-3; D unresolved. V was pared by 3 bases and J by 2 bases, with 3 bases between. Per the germline V gene, CDR1 is GTSNPN and CDR2 is SVGIG (reference sequence). This CDR3 region has 11 residues. The CDR3 loop reads CAWSHTDTQYF. The CDR3 region has the DNA TGTGCCTGGAGCCACACAGATACGCAGTATTTT.

The chain uses TRBV30 and TRBJ1-1; TRBD1 matches at 7 bases. CDR1 GTSNPN and CDR2 SVGIG come from the germline V gene (reference sequence). The CDR3 consists of 12 residues. The junction had 3 bases not matched to a gene; V was cut back by 1 base and J by 7 bases. The CDR3 region is CAWSGRGREAFF. The DNA of the CDR3 is TGTGCCTGGAGTGGAAGGGGGCGTGAAGCTTTCTTT.

This chain uses TRBV7-3 with TRBJ1-4, with 7 bases matching TRBD1. Trimming at V came to 5 bases and at J to 1 base, leaving 19 bases not matched to a gene. Germline V CDR1 and CDR2: SGHTA, FQGTGA. The CDR3 is 20 amino acids. CDR3 in amino acids: CASSLRGTDWRSLTNEKLFF. The CDR3 nucleotides read TGTGCCAGCAGCCTCCGGGGGACAGATTGGAGAAGCTTAACTAATGAAAAACTGTTTTTT.

J is TRBJ2-7 and V is TRBV30; D is undetermined. The V end lost 1 base, the J end lost 5 bases, and 6 bases lay between the germline ends. The CDR3 has 11 residues. Germline loops: CDR1 GTSNPN, CDR2 SVGIG (reference sequence). The CDR3 region is CAWSALHEQYF. DNA for the CDR3: TGTGCCTGGAGTGCCCTCCACGAGCAGTACTTC.

This clone was recorded a few times. The genes are TRBV7-9 and TRBJ1-1; 11 positions agree with TRBD1. V shed 5 bases, J shed 2 bases, and the junction held 4 bases outside the gene matches. CDR3 size: 15 residues. Germline CDR1 is SEHNR and CDR2 is FQNEAQ (reference sequence). The CDR3 reads CASSRRTGGNTEAFF. The CDR3 DNA reads TGTGCCAGCAGCAGAAGGACAGGGGGCAACACTGAAGCTTTCTTT. Combining the CDR3 with reference TRBV7-9 and TRBJ1-1 gives the whole variable domain DTGVSQNPRHKITKRGQNVTFRCDPISEHNRLYWYRQTLGQGPEFLTYFQNEAQLEKSRLLSDRFSAERPKGSFSTLEIQRTEQGDSAMYLCASSRRTGGNTEAFFGQGTRLTVV.

This clone was detected only once. The CDR3 DNA sequence: TGTGCCAGCAGCCCCTCCCGTAGCGGGGAAGAGACCCAGTACTTC. Translation: CASSPSRSGEETQYF. The chain employs TRBV4-2 and TRBJ2-5, with 8 bases that match TRBD2. The trim removed 4 bases at V and 3 bases at J, leaving 7 bases unmatched. Germline assignment: CDR1 LGHNA and CDR2 YNFKEQ. The CDR3 runs 15 residues.

This clone appeared a single time. The chain recombines TRBV2 with TRBJ1-1; TRBD1 matches 8 bases. The V segment lost 6 bases and the J segment 4 bases; nucleotides outside the gene matches: 7. The CDR3 is made up of 14 amino acids. In germline, CDR1 is SNHLY, CDR2 FYNNEI. The CDR3: CASRGQGGSTEAFF. Written as DNA, the CDR3 is TGTGCCAGCAGAGGACAGGGTGGCAGCACTGAAGCTTTCTTT.

The rearrangement links TRBV5-4 to TRBJ1-3; TRBD1 aligns across 7 bases. The length of the CDR3 is 14 residues. Germline V CDR1 and CDR2: SGHNT, YYREEE (reference sequence). V shed 4 bases and J 0 bases; nucleotides not matched to a gene: 1. The CDR3 coding sequence is TGTGCCAGCAGCCAGGGGGGCTCTGGAAACACCATATATTTT. Translated: CASSQGGSGNTIYF.

The V call is TRBV6-5, the J call TRBJ2-5; D call uncertain. There are 15 residues in the CDR3. Germline V gene sequence: CDR1 MNHEY, CDR2 SVGAGI. The germline V and J ends were trimmed by 2 bases and 5 bases, with 15 bases remaining between them. CDR3 sequence: CASSYGPTSVETQYF. CDR3 DNA sequence: TGTGCCAGCAGTTACGGTCCTACTTCTGTGGAGACCCAGTACTTC.

This clone was counted a single time. The chain is built from TRBV7-9 and TRBJ1-4; 7 bases align to TRBD1. The germline gives CDR1 SEHNR, CDR2 FQNEAQ (reference sequence). V shed 0 bases and J 6 bases; nucleotides not matched to a gene: 4. CDR3 length equals 15 residues. CDR3 loop: CASSLATGLDEKLFF. In nucleotides, the CDR3 is TGTGCCAGCAGCTTAGCGACAGGGTTGGATGAAAAACTGTTTTTT.